The rows below give T cell receptor beta chains drawn from one sample of a study of blood T cell repertoires in COVID-19. Clones were sequenced by immunoSEQ multiplex PCR, and TCRdb holds only the in-frame ones, with some missing. Of 200,000 to 250,000 clones listed, more than 65% are singletons. The source material was peripheral blood. These receptors were obtained from a man aged 50-59 years with active or convalescent COVID-19. CDR3s leave out the opening cysteine and the closing phenylalanine or tryptophan. Clone size, where shown, is once, few, many, or a class for clones that have expanded.

v_call clone_size cdr3_length cdr3_aa
TRBV7-2 NA 13 ASSFKVDSIYGYT
TRBV6-5 NA 12 ASSLVAGRSEQY
TRBV6-5 few 10 ASSYSGGTPI
TRBV19 NA 16 ASSRQGTLLSGANVLT
TRBV25-1 NA 13 ASSITGGSGNTIY
TRBV2 NA 13 ASSGRRANTGELF
TRBV12-3/TRBV12-4 NA 10 ASMSSFYGYT
TRBV5-4 NA 13 ASSLATQMNTEAF
TRBV6-5 few 11 ASRFGGADTQY
TRBV18 NA 11 ASSIQGYNEQF
TRBV5-6 NA 10 ASSLQRQRAF
TRBV24-1 NA 12 ATSEDSNRIEQF
TRBV28 NA 13 ASRSGQGLSTEAF
TRBV6-6 once 10 ASSPEAFTQY
TRBV18 few 13 ASSPGGGGYNEQF
TRBV6-2/TRBV6-3 NA 13 ASSYHPGEDTEAF
TRBV5-1 NA 14 ASSLGRDRGQETQY
TRBV18 NA 12 ASSPGTMNTEAF
TRBV9 NA 13 ASSPTSGPSYEQY
TRBV5-1 NA 11 ASSLGAGDTQY
TRBV10-2 NA 12 ASTATGLEQPQH
TRBV6-2/TRBV6-3 NA 15 ASSYSRTGLGNQPQH
TRBV13 NA 13 ASSLGRLGQETQY
TRBV7-9 once 14 ASSEFPGSNTGELF
TRBV5-4 NA 13 ASSWNRGLGETQY
TRBV2 NA 14 ASIRRKPSGAQPQH
TRBV7-9 NA 10 ASGGPGGEAF
TRBV11-3 NA 15 ASSRSSGTYLLNEQF
TRBV2 NA 12 ASTEGVWNTEAF
TRBV28 few 13 ASSLGREYQETQY
TRBV4-3 NA 15 ASSQDPSGGVGNTIY
TRBV9 NA 15 ASSVAGEGTPLQTQY
TRBV7-2 NA 10 ASSVSSYGYT
TRBV4-1 NA 16 ASSHINPVPGKAYGYT
TRBV9 NA 11 ASSKGGDQPQH